The source of this TCR beta chain is a study of blood T cell repertoires in COVID-19. Study context: Specimens from acute and convalescent COVID-19 originated in the United States, Italy and Spain. T cells, B-cell-depleted T cells, or PBMCs provided the cDNA or gDNA that served as material.

In the study's own analysis: How many nucleated cells were present was estimated from reference gene primer amplification. The method was immunoSEQ multiplex PCR; TCRdb's version includes in-frame clones alone and lacks a portion of them. The DNA gave D and trimming, while V, J and clone size come from that table. Among roughly 55,000 clones listed, more than 75% were seen once. The CDR3 contains 14 residues. The V end lost 0 bases, the J end lost 3 bases, and 8 bases lay between the germline ends. Germline loops: CDR1 LGHDT, CDR2 YNNKEL (reference sequence). Sequenced material: peripheral blood. The V and J genes are TRBV3-1 (or the pseudogene TRBV3-2) and TRBJ2-5, with a possible D match to TRBD1 (5 bases). This receptor was obtained from an older man with acute or convalescent COVID-19. CDR3 nucleotide sequence: TGTGCCAGCAGCCAAGACGGCAGGGAAGAGACCCAGTACTTC. This translates into CASSQDGREETQYF.